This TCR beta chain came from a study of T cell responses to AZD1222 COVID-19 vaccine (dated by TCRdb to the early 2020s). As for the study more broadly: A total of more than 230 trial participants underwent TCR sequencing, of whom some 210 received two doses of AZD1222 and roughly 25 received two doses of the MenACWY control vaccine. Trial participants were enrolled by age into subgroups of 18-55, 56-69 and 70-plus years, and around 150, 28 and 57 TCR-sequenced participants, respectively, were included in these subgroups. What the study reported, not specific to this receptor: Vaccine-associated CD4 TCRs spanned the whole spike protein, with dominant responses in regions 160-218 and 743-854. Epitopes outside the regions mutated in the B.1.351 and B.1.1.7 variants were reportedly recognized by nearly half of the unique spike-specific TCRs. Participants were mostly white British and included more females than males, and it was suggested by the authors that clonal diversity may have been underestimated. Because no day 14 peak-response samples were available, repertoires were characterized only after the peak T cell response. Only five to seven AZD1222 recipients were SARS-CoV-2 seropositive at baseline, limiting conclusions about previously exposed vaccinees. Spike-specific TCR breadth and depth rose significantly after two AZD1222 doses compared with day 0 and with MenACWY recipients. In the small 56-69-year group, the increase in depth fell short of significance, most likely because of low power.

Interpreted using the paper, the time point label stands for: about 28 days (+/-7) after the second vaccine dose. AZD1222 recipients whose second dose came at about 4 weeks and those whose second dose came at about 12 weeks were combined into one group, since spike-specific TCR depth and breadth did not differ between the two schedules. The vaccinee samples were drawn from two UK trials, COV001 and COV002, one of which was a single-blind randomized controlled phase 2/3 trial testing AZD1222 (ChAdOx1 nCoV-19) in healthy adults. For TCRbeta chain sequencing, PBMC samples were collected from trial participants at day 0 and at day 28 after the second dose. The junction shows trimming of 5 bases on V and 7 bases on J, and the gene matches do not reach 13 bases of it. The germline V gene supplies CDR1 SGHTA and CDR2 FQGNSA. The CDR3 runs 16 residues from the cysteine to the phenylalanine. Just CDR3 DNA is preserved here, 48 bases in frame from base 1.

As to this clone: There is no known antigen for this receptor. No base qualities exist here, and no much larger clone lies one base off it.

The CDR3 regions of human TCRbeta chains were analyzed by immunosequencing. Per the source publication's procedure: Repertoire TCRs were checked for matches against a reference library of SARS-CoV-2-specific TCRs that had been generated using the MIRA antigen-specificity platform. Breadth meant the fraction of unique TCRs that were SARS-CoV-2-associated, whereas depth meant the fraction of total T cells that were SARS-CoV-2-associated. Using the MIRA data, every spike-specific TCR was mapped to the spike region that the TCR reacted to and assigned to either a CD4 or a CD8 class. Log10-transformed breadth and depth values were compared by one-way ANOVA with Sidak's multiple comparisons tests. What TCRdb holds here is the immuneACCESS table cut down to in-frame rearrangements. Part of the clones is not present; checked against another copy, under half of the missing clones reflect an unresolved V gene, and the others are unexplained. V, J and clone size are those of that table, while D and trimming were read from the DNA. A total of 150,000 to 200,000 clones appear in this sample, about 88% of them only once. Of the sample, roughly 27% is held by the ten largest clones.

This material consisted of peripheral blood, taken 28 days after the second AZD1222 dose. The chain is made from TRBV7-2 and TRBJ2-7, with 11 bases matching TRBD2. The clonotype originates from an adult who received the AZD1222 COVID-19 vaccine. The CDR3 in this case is CASSQQVAGGPWEQYF. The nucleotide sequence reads TGTGCCAGCAGCCAACAGGTAGCGGGAGGGCCGTGGGAGCAGTACTTC. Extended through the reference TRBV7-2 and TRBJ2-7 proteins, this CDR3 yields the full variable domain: GAGVSQSPSNKVTEKGKDVELRCDPISGHTALYWYRQSLGQGLEFLIYFQGNSAPDKSGLPSDRFSAERTGGSVSTLTIQRTQQEDSAVYLCASSQQVAGGPWEQYFGPGTRLTVT.